This note documents a single T cell receptor beta chain sequence. Its antigen remains unidentified. Investigators pulled total RNA out of whole blood and did not sort T cells. This record belongs to a study of monozygotic twins with inflammatory bowel disease. Study conclusions and caveats: Especially with disease activity, IBD patients had fewer clonotypes in common with others than healthy twins did.

Total RNA amounting to 3,000 to 4,500 ng went into each TCR library. Template switching incorporated UMIs with a 6-nucleotide sample barcode. TCRdb reprocessed the 5' RACE reads, with one entry per CDR3 protein and no DNA. This sample's table has over 150,000 distinct CDR3 sequences. CDR1 SGHRS and CDR2 YFSETQ come from the germline V gene. This CDR3 region has 15 residues. The sample was blood. The chain carries TRBV5-1 and TRBJ2-5. The sequence derives from a human donor with ulcerative colitis or Crohn's disease, or a healthy co-twin of an affected twin (not recorded which). The CDR3 protein is CASSLSGPDGETQYF.